This TCR beta chain comes out of a study of prognosis after radiotherapy for stage I lung cancer. Overall study results and limits: The study found lower Shannon entropy after stereotactic body radiation therapy in patients who developed distant metastases. Median unique TCR clones dropped from around 10,000 to 6,500 after stereotactic body radiation therapy.

On this clonotype: What it binds is unknown. A junction boundary mismatches the germline segment, possibly from a read error.

At each of two time points, around 6.1 milliliters of venous blood were taken. Genomic DNA was subjected to two-round multiplex PCR for amplification of TCR beta CDR3. Primers specific to each TRBV and TRBJ gene drove first-round PCR. Via MiXCR, TCRdb re-called the multiplex PCR reads, giving one row per CDR3 protein. This repertoire shows about 22,000 distinct CDR3 sequences, around 37% found once; its top ten account for just over 55%. The CDR3 loop spans 14 amino acids. Germline lookup yields CDR1 MNHNS and CDR2 SASEGT. This receptor was obtained from a donor aged 50 or older with non-small cell lung cancer. This chain links TRBV6-1 with TRBJ2-1; 7 nucleotides align to TRBD1. The starting material was PBMCs, obtained before or after stereotactic body radiation therapy (not recorded which). CDR3 in amino acids: CASRSGQAYNEKFF. CDR3 nucleotide sequence: TGTGCAAGCAGATCCGGACAGGCCTACAATGAGAAGTTCTTC.